The 17 T cell receptor beta chains in this list originate from one sample, sequenced in a study of cytomegalovirus exposure and HLA in healthy donors. PCR involved 60 Vbeta and 13 Jbeta primers. This table comes from immunoSEQ multiplex PCR, and its TCRdb copy is limited to in-frame clones, with some not included. The sample table sets out 100,000 to 150,000 clones. The sample consisted of PBMCs. The receptors here all came from a man aged 18 to 29 in good health and CMV-seronegative.

The chain joins TRBV5-1 to TRBJ1-3; D perhaps matches TRBD1 (5 bases). CDR1 and CDR2 from the germline V gene are SGHRS and YFSETQ. The V end was cut by 3 bases, the J end by 6 bases, with 10 bases between. The CDR3 loop spans 13 amino acids. This chain's CDR3 is CASSWGPQNTIYF. CDR3 bases: TGCGCCAGCAGCTGGGGCCCTCAAAACACCATATATTTT.

The V call is TRBV2, the J call TRBJ2-6, with D unclear. The ends were cut back, 7 bases at V and 4 bases at J, with 11 bases in the middle. CDR3 length equals 14 residues. CDR1 is SNHLY, CDR2 FYNNEI, per germline. The CDR3 DNA follows: TGTGCCAGCATTACTATCTCCGGGGCCAACGTCCTGACTTTC. Translation: CASITISGANVLTF. The full variable domain, rest sourced from reference TRBV2 and TRBJ2-6, is EPEVTQTPSHQVTQMGQEVILRCVPISNHLYFYWYRQILGQKVEFLVSFYNNEISEKSEIFDDQFSVERPDGSNFTLKIRSTKLEDSAMYFCASITISGANVLTFGAGSRLTVL.

V is TRBV7-9 and J is TRBJ2-1; D is ambiguous. The germline gives CDR1 SEHNR, CDR2 FQNEAQ (reference sequence). V was cut by 5 bases and J by 10 bases, with 18 bases left in between. The CDR3 has 14 amino acids. In DNA, the CDR3 is TGTGCCAGCAGCCCTCCTGGGCTCCCTGGGGAGCAGTTCTTC. It specifies CASSPPGLPGEQFF.

The chain recombines TRBV30 with TRBJ2-7; D is undetermined. The germline V gene encodes CDR1 GTSNPN and CDR2 SVGIG (reference sequence). Trimming took 5 bases from V and 3 from J, leaving 17 bases between them. The CDR3 runs 14 residues. DNA for the CDR3: TGTGCCTGGTCAGTGGGTAACAGAGACTACGAGCAGTACTTC. Protein product: CAWSVGNRDYEQYF.

The J gene is TRBJ1-3, the V gene TRBV7-6; D uncertain. This CDR3 is 18 amino acids long. CDR1 and CDR2 (germline): SGHVS, FNYEAQ. Trimming shortened V by 7 bases and J by 4 bases, and 26 bases separated the two germline ends. The CDR3 sequence is CASTLSKFGDERGNTIYF. CDR3 nucleotide sequence: TGTGCCAGCACCCTAAGCAAGTTCGGGGATGAGCGAGGAAACACCATATATTTT.

The J gene is TRBJ2-5, the V gene TRBV5-1; the D gene is possibly TRBD1 (5 bases). Gene TRBJ2-7 matches the end of the DNA better, so the J call may be wrong. Germline V gene data show CDR1 as SGHRS and CDR2 as YFSETQ. CDR3 length: 15 residues. The CDR3 DNA reads as TGCGCCAGCAGCATACAGACAGAGATCTCCTACGAGCAGTACTTC. Amino acid sequence: CASSIQTEISYEQYF.

This chain uses TRBV9 with TRBJ2-3; no definite D call. The V gene's germline CDR1 is SGDLS and CDR2 YYNGEE. V gave up 6 bases and J gave up 5 bases, with 4 bases separating them. This CDR3 is 10 amino acids long. CDR3 bases: TGTGCCAGCACCCAAGATACGCAGTATTTT. Protein sequence: CASTQDTQYF.

The chain recombines TRBV7-7 with TRBJ2-3; D is unresolved. V was cut by 3 bases and J by 2 bases, with 6 bases left in between. The CDR3 has 13 amino acids. Per the germline V gene, CDR1 is SSHAT and CDR2 is FNYEAQ (reference sequence). Here the CDR3 reads CASSFGPTDTQYF. The DNA of the CDR3 is TGTGCCAGCAGCTTTGGCCCCACAGATACGCAGTATTTT.

V usage is TRBV18 and J usage is TRBJ2-5; a possible D gene is TRBD2 (7 bases). V lost 3 bases to trimming and J lost 4 bases, with 15 bases between them. CDR1 KGHSH and CDR2 LQKENI come from the germline V gene. This CDR3 spans 15 amino acids. The CDR3 here is CASSPMGGPRETQYF. The CDR3 nucleotides are TGTGCCAGCTCACCCATGGGGGGGCCCAGAGAGACCCAGTACTTC.

The rearrangement links TRBV28 to TRBJ2-7; D is undetermined. CDR3 length: 12 amino acids. Between the trimmed V and J ends, which lost 6 bases and 7 bases, there was a span of 13 bases. Germline CDR1 reads MDHEN; CDR2 reads SYDVKM. The chain's CDR3 is CASSPLDGEQYF. The CDR3 DNA reads as TGTGCCAGCAGCCCCTTAGATGGTGAGCAGTACTTC.

This chain uses TRBV5-1 with TRBJ1-1; no reliable D call. Trimming shortened V by 0 bases and J by 0 bases, and 6 bases separated the two germline ends. The CDR3 runs to 14 residues. Per the germline V gene, CDR1 is SGHRS and CDR2 is YFSETQ. CDR3 coding DNA: TGCGCCAGCAGCTTGGTAGATTTGAACACTGAAGCTTTCTTT. Translating it yields CASSLVDLNTEAFF.

The V and J genes are TRBV30 and TRBJ2-3; 7 bases agree with TRBD2. V was pared by 5 bases and J by 4 bases, with 0 bases of the junction left unmatched. This CDR3 region has 11 residues. The germline CDR1 and CDR2 sequences are GTSNPN and SVGIG (reference sequence). CDR3 amino acids: CAWGLADTQYF. The CDR3 coding sequence is TGTGCCTGGGGACTAGCAGATACGCAGTATTTT.

For the CDR3, the DNA is TGTGCCAGCTCACGTTCCGGGACAGGGGGCCCCTACGAGCAGTACTTC. Amino acid sequence: CASSRSGTGGPYEQYF. The genes are TRBV18 and TRBJ2-7, with 12 positions matching TRBD1. The junction had 6 bases not matched to a gene; V was cut back by 4 bases and J by 2 bases. This CDR3 region has 16 residues. Germline CDR1 KGHSH, CDR2 LQKENI.

This chain links TRBV7-9 with TRBJ1-5; D uncertain. Trimming pared 1 base from V and 3 bases from J, leaving 10 bases between. CDR3 size: 15 residues. Germline CDR1 SEHNR, CDR2 FQNEAQ (reference sequence). CDR3 in amino acids: CASSLELTDNQPQHF. Written as DNA, the CDR3 is TGTGCCAGCAGCTTAGAGCTTACTGACAATCAGCCCCAGCATTTT.

The chain combines TRBV5-4 with TRBJ2-5; no definite D call. Trimming shortened V by 4 bases and J by 4 bases, and 14 bases separated the two germline ends. There are 14 residues in the CDR3. Germline V gene data show CDR1 as SGHNT and CDR2 as YYREEE (reference sequence). CDR3 DNA: TGTGCCAGCAGCCTGATCAACGGTAGAGAGACCCAGTACTTC. Its translation: CASSLINGRETQYF.

The gene calls are TRBV13 and TRBJ1-1; D unresolved. This CDR3 has 12 residues. CDR1 and CDR2 (germline): PRHDT, FYEKMQ (reference sequence). V was shortened by 0 bases and J by 7 bases, with 6 bases between the two germline ends. This CDR3 reads CASSLGQFEAFF. CDR3 in DNA: TGTGCCAGCAGCTTAGGACAGTTTGAAGCTTTCTTT.

The chain recombines TRBV6-6 with TRBJ1-4; tentative D call: TRBD1 (5 bases). Germline CDR1 and CDR2: MNHNY and SVGAGI (reference sequence). This CDR3 comprises 14 residues. V lost 6 bases to trimming and J lost 7 bases, with 15 bases between them. For the CDR3, the DNA is TGTGCCAGCAGATCGCAGGGCCGGTCTGAAAAACTGTTTTTT. This sequence encodes CASRSQGRSEKLFF.